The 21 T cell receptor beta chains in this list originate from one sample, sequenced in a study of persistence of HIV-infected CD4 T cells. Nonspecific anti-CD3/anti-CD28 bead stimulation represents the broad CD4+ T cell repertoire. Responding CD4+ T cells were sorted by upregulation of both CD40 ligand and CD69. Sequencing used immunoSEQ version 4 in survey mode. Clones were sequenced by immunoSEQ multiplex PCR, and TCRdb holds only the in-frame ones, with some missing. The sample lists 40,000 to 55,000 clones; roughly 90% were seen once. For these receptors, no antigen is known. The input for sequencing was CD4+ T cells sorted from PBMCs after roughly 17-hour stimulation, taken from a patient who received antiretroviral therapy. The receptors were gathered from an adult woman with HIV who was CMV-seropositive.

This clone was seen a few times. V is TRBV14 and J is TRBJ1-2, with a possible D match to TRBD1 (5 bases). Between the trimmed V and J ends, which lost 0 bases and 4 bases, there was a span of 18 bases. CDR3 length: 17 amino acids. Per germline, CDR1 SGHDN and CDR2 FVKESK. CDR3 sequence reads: CASSQDELRGRVYGYTF. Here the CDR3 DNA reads TGTGCCAGCAGCCAAGATGAACTCCGGGGCCGAGTCTATGGCTACACCTTC.

The CDR3 is CASSTENSPLHF. CDR3 in DNA: TGTGCCAGCAGTACGGAGAATTCACCCCTCCACTTT. This chain joins TRBV12-3 or TRBV12-4 and TRBJ1-6; D gene unclear. Trimming cost V 5 bases and J 7 bases, with 6 bases left between them. This CDR3 region has 12 residues.

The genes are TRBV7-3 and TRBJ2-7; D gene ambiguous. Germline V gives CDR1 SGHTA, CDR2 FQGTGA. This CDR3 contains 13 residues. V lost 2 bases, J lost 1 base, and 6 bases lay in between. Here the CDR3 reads CASSLHPSYEQYF. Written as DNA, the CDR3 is TGTGCCAGCAGCTTACACCCTTCCTACGAGCAGTACTTC.

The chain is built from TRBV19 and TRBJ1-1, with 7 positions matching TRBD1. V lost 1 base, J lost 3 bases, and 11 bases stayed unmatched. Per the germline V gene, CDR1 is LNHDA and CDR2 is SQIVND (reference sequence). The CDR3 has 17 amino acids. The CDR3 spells CASSIGGGSWKDTEAFF. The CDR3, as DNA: TGTGCCAGTAGTATAGGAGGGGGCTCTTGGAAGGACACTGAAGCTTTCTTT.

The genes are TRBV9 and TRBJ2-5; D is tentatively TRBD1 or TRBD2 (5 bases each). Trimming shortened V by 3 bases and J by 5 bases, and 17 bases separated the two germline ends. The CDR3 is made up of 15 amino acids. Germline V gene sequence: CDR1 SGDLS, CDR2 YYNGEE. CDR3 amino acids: CASSAQGGSWETQYF. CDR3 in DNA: TGTGCCAGCAGCGCCCAGGGTGGGAGTTGGGAGACCCAGTACTTC.

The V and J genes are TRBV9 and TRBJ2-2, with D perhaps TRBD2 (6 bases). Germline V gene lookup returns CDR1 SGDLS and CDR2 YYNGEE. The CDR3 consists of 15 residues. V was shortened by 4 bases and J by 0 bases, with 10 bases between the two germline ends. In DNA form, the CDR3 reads TGTGCCAGCAGCCTCGGGGGTGCGAACACCGGGGAGCTGTTTTTT. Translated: CASSLGGANTGELFF.

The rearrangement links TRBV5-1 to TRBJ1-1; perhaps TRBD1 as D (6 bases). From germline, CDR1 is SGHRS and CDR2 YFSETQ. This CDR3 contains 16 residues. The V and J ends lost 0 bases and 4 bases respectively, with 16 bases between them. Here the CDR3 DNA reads TGCGCCAGCAGCTTGGCCGCCGTGGGGGCAGGCACTGAAGCTTTCTTT. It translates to CASSLAAVGAGTEAFF.

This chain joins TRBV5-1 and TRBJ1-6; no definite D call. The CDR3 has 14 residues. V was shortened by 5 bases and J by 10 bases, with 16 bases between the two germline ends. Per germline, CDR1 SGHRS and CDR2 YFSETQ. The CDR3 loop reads CASSSRLDGSPLHF. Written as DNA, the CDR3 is TGCGCCAGCAGTTCCCGTCTAGACGGATCACCCCTCCACTTT.

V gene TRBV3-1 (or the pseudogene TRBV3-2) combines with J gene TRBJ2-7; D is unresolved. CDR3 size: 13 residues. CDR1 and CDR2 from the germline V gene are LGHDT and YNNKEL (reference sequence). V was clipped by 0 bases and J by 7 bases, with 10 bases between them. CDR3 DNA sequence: TGTGCCAGCAGCCAAGACCCTTCAAGGGAGCAGTACGTC. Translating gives CASSQDPSREQYV.

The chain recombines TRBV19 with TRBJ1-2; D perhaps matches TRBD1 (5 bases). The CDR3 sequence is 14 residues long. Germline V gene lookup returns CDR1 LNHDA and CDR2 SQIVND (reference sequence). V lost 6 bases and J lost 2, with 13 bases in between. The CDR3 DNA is TGTGCCAGTAGACGCGGCCGGGGGAACTATGGCTACACCTTC. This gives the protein CASRRGRGNYGYTF.

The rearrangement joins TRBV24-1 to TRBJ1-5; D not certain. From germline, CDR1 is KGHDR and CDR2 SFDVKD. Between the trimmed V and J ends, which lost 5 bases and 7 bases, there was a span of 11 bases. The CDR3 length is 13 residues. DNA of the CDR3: TGTGCCACCAGTGGTGGAGGCGACCAGCCCCAGCATTTT. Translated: CATSGGGDQPQHF.

The CDR3 sequence: CSVEIQRQFF. CDR3 coding DNA: TGCAGCGTTGAGATCCAGCGGCAGTTCTTC. V gene TRBV29-1 combines with J gene TRBJ2-1; D is undetermined. Between the trimmed V and J ends, which lost 3 bases and 12 bases, there was a span of 9 bases. The CDR3 has 10 amino acids. The germline CDR1 and CDR2 sequences are SQVTM and ANQGSEA.

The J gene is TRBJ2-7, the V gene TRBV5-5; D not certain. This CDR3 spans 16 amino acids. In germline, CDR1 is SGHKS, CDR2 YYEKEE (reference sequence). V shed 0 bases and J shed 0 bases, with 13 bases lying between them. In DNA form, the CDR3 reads TGTGCCAGCAGCTTGGAGGCCACCTCGAGCTCCTACGAGCAGTACGTC. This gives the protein CASSLEATSSSYEQYV.

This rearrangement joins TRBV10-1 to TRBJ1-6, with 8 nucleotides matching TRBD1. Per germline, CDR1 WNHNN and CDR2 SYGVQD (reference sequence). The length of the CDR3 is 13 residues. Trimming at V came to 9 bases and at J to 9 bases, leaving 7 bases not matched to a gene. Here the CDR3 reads CASQGQGASPLHF. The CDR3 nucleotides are TGCGCCAGTCAAGGGCAGGGGGCTTCACCCCTCCACTTT.

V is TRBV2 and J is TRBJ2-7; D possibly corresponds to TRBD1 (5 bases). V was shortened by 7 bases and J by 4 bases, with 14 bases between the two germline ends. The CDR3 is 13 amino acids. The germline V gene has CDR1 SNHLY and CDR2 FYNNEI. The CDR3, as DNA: TGTGCCAGCACTCTAGGGGTCAGGTACGAGCAGTACGTC. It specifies CASTLGVRYEQYV.

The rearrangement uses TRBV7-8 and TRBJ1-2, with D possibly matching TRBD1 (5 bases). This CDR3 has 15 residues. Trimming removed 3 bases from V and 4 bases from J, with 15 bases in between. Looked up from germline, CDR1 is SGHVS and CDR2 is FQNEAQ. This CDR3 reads CASSFNGAVSYGYTF. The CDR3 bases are TGTGCCAGCAGCTTCAATGGGGCCGTGAGCTATGGCTACACCTTC.

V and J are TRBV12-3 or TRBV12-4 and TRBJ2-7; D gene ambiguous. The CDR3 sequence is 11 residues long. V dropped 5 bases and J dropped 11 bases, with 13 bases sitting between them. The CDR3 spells CASSLGQTKYF. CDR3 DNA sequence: TGTGCCAGCAGTCTCGGGCAGACGAAGTACTTC.

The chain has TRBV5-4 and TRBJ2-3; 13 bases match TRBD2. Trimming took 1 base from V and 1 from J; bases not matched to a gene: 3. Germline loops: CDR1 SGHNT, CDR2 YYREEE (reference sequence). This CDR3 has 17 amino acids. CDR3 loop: CASSLPGLAGGTDTQYF. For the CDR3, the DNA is TGTGCCAGCAGCTTGCCCGGACTAGCGGGGGGCACAGATACGCAGTATTTT.

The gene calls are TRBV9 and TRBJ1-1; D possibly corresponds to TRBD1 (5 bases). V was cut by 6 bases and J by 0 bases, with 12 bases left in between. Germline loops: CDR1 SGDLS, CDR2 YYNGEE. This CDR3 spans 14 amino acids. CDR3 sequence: CASTPGPMNTEAFF. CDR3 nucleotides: TGTGCCAGCACTCCGGGACCGATGAACACTGAAGCTTTCTTT.

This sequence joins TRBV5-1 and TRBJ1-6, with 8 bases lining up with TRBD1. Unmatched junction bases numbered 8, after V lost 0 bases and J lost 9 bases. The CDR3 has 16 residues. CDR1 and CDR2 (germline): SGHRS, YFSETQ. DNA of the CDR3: TGCGCCAGCAGCTTGGATACAGGGGGAATAGGTTCACCCCTCCACTTT. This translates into CASSLDTGGIGSPLHF.

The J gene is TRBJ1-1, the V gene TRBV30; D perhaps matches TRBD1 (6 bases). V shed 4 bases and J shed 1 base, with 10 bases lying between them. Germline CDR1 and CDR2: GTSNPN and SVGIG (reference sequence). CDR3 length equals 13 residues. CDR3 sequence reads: CAWNRDKNTEAFF. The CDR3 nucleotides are TGTGCCTGGAATCGGGACAAGAACACTGAAGCTTTCTTT. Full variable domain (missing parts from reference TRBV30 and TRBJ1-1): SQTIHQWPATLVQPVGSPLSLECTVEGTSNPNLYWYRQAAGRGLQLLFYSVGIGQISSEVPQNLSASRPQDRQFILSSKKLLLSDSGFYLCAWNRDKNTEAFFGQGTRLTVV.